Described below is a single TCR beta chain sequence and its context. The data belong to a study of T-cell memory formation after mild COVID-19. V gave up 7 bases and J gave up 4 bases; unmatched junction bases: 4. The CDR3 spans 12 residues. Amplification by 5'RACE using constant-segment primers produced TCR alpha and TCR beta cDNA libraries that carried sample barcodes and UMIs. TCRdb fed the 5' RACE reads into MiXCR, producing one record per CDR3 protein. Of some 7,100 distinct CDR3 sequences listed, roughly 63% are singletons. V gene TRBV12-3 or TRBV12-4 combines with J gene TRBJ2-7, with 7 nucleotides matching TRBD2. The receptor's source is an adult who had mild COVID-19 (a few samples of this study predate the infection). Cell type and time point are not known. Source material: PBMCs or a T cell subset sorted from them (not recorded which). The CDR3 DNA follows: TGTGCCAGCAACCTCGGGGGGTACGAGCAGTACTTC. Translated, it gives CASNLGGYEQYF.